The 22 T cell receptor beta chains below come from one sample, sequenced in a study of blood T cell repertoires in COVID-19 (TCRdb year 2020). Library generation was performed with the immunoSEQ multiplex PCR assay. Not all clones reach the TCRdb copy of this immuneACCESS table, which keeps in-frame sequences only. Checked studies attribute under half of the gap to unresolved V genes and leave the rest unexplained. The sample yields 250,000 to 300,000 clones; about 86% were counted once. Roughly 12% of the sample is in the top ten clones. The sequenced sample was peripheral blood. These receptors were taken from a woman aged 25-40 years with COVID-19, enrolled during active disease.

In DNA, the CDR3 is TGTGCCAGCAGTCACGGGGGGGTGAAAGGCCAGCCCCAGCATTTT. This gives the protein CASSHGGVKGQPQHF. The rearrangement uses TRBV6-5 and TRBJ1-5; TRBD1 might be the D (5 bases). Trimming stripped 5 bases from V and 7 bases from J, with 18 bases between. Germline V gene data show CDR1 as MNHEY and CDR2 as SVGAGI. This CDR3 has 15 residues.

V usage is TRBV2 and J usage is TRBJ2-7, with 10 bases that match TRBD1. Germline CDR1 reads SNHLY; CDR2 reads FYNNEI. J gave up 5 bases and V 6 bases, and 4 bases lay outside the gene matches. The CDR3 sequence is 13 residues long. This CDR3 reads CASSRDRGNEQYF. The CDR3, as DNA: TGTGCCAGCAGCCGGGACAGGGGCAACGAGCAGTACTTC.

The chain is built from TRBV2 and TRBJ2-5, with 14 bases that match TRBD2. V trimming: 3 bases; J trimming: 4 bases; junction bases outside the gene matches: 1. The CDR3 loop spans 15 amino acids. Per germline, CDR1 SNHLY and CDR2 FYNNEI. CDR3 residues: CASSDGTSGGETQYF. As DNA, the CDR3 is TGTGCCAGCAGTGATGGGACTAGCGGGGGAGAGACCCAGTACTTC.

This sequence joins TRBV18 and TRBJ2-2; the match to TRBD1 covers 7 bases. Trimming at V came to 2 bases and at J to 4 bases, leaving 1 base not matched to a gene. The germline V gene encodes CDR1 KGHSH and CDR2 LQKENI. This CDR3 spans 14 amino acids. The CDR3 DNA sequence: TGTGCCAGCTCACCAACAGGGGTCACCGGGGAGCTGTTTTTT. Translation gives CASSPTGVTGELFF. The whole variable domain, remainder taken from reference TRBV18 and TRBJ2-2, is NAGVMQNPRHLVRRRGQEARLRCSPMKGHSHVYWYRQLPEEGLKFMVYLQKENIIDESGMPKERFSAEFPKEGPSILRIQQVVRGDSAAYFCASSPTGVTGELFFGEGSRLTVL.

The chain uses TRBV6-5 and TRBJ1-2, with TRBD1 as a possible D gene (6 bases). The V gene's germline CDR1 is MNHEY and CDR2 SVGAGI. CDR3 length: 14 amino acids. Trimming took 5 bases from V and 4 from J, leaving 14 bases between them. The CDR3 nucleotides are TGTGCCAGCAGTCGAACAGGGTCGGGCTATGGCTACACCTTC. Protein product: CASSRTGSGYGYTF.

The V call is TRBV6-5, the J call TRBJ2-3, with D tentatively TRBD1 (6 bases). The ends were cut back, 8 bases at V and 4 bases at J, with 19 bases in the middle. Germline assignment: CDR1 MNHEY and CDR2 SVGAGI. The CDR3 is 15 amino acids. CDR3: CASAPGQGYADTQYF. In nucleotides, the CDR3 is TGTGCCAGCGCGCCGGGGCAGGGGTATGCAGATACGCAGTATTTT.

This clone was recorded only once. The gene calls are TRBV5-6 and TRBJ2-2; TRBD1 matches at 9 bases. V lost 4 bases, J lost 5 bases, and 3 bases stayed unmatched. Germline V gene sequence: CDR1 SGHDT, CDR2 YYEEEE. This CDR3 spans 14 amino acids. The CDR3 loop reads CASSRTGETGELFF. In DNA, the CDR3 is TGTGCCAGCAGCCGGACAGGGGAGACCGGGGAGCTGTTTTTT.

V and J are TRBV30 and TRBJ1-1, with D possibly TRBD1 on 5 matching bases. The germline V gene encodes CDR1 GTSNPN and CDR2 SVGIG (reference sequence). CDR3 length: 13 residues. V lost 5 bases and J lost 4, with 14 bases in between. The chain's CDR3 is CAWSMTDTTEAFF. In nucleotides, the CDR3 is TGTGCCTGGTCTATGACGGACACCACTGAAGCTTTCTTT.

This clone has more than one count but fewer than ten. The chain has TRBV3-1 (or the pseudogene TRBV3-2) and TRBJ1-6; the match to TRBD1 covers 10 bases. Trimming cost V 1 base and J 5 bases; bases outside gene matches: 2. From germline, CDR1 is LGHDT and CDR2 YNNKEL (reference sequence). The CDR3 has 16 amino acids. CDR3 residues: CASSQGGTGDNSPLHF. CDR3 nucleotide sequence: TGTGCCAGCAGCCAAGGAGGGACAGGGGATAATTCACCCCTCCACTTT.

The sample holds one count of this clone. The chain joins TRBV4-1 to TRBJ1-5; D gene uncertain. This CDR3 has 16 amino acids. With 4 bases removed from V and 0 bases from J, the gap between germline ends came to 13 bases. Germline CDR1 is MGHRA and CDR2 is YSYEKL. This CDR3 is CASSPSEAYSNQPQHF. As DNA, the CDR3 is TGCGCCAGCAGCCCGTCCGAGGCGTATAGCAATCAGCCCCAGCATTTT.

The rearrangement links TRBV5-1 to TRBJ1-2; 8 bases are a match to TRBD1. Trimming cost V 0 bases and J 7 bases; bases outside gene matches: 5. This CDR3 region has 14 residues. Germline assignment: CDR1 SGHRS and CDR2 YFSETQ. The CDR3 DNA sequence: TGCGCCAGCAGCTTGGGGACAGGGAGGGTTGGCTACACCTTC. Protein: CASSLGTGRVGYTF.

The V gene is TRBV2, the J gene TRBJ2-7; the match to TRBD2 covers 9 bases. The germline CDR1 and CDR2 sequences are SNHLY and FYNNEI. The junction had 13 bases not matched to a gene; V was cut back by 4 bases and J by 6 bases. The CDR3 is made up of 16 amino acids. The CDR3, as DNA: TGTGCCAGCAGTGGGCCCCTGCTAGCGGGGTCTTTCGAGCAGTACTTC. Protein sequence: CASSGPLLAGSFEQYF.

The chain recombines TRBV12-5 with TRBJ2-5; TRBD2 agrees at 9 bases. With V trimmed by 7 bases and J by 1 base, 7 bases remained unmatched. The CDR3 has 15 residues. CDR1 and CDR2 from the germline V gene are LGHNT and FRNRAP. CDR3 region: CASASGDTSQETQYF. CDR3 DNA: TGTGCTAGTGCTAGCGGGGATACCAGCCAAGAGACCCAGTACTTC.

In its sample, this clone was seen a few times. The chain joins TRBV6-6 to TRBJ1-5; 9 nucleotides match TRBD1. V gave up 6 bases and J gave up 6 bases; unmatched junction bases: 15. The CDR3 length is 17 residues. The V gene's germline CDR1 is MNHNY and CDR2 SVGAGI (reference sequence). The CDR3 sequence is CASSRQGVVERFQPQHF. In DNA form, the CDR3 reads TGTGCCAGCAGCCGACAGGGGGTGGTGGAAAGATTTCAGCCCCAGCATTTT.

V gene TRBV19 combines with J gene TRBJ1-1, with a possible D match to TRBD1 (6 bases). Trimming stripped 6 bases from V and 5 bases from J, with 16 bases between. Germline V lookup: CDR1 LNHDA, CDR2 SQIVND (reference sequence). This CDR3 region has 14 residues. CDR3 coding DNA: TGTGCCAGTAGCCTGAGGGGGTTCCTGACTGAAGCTTTCTTT. It codes for CASSLRGFLTEAFF.

The rearrangement joins TRBV3-1 (or the pseudogene TRBV3-2) to TRBJ2-7, with D possibly TRBD2 on 5 matching bases. The CDR3 consists of 12 residues. Between the trimmed V and J ends, which lost 5 bases and 1 base, there was a span of 6 bases. The V gene's germline CDR1 is LGHDT and CDR2 YNNKEL (reference sequence). The CDR3 is CASSEGSYEQYF. CDR3 coding DNA: TGTGCCAGCAGCGAGGGTTCCTACGAGCAGTACTTC.

The chain links TRBV2 to TRBJ2-7, with 7 bases that match TRBD1. The CDR3 covers 12 residues. CDR1 is SNHLY and CDR2 is FYNNEI in the germline V gene. The trim removed 5 bases at V and 6 bases at J, leaving 4 bases unmatched. The CDR3 DNA follows: TGTGCCAGCAGTAGGGGGCGCGGCGAGCAGTACTTC. This sequence encodes CASSRGRGEQYF.

J is TRBJ1-2 and V is TRBV12-3 or TRBV12-4; D is undetermined. The V gene lost 2 bases and the J gene lost 8 bases, with 12 bases spanning the gap. The CDR3 length is 13 residues. CDR3 loop: CASSLTNGVGYTF. CDR3 nucleotide sequence: TGTGCCAGCAGTTTAACGAACGGGGTGGGCTACACCTTC.

This clone was found once. V and J are TRBV11-1 and TRBJ2-7; 7 bases are a match to TRBD1. There are 14 residues in the CDR3. The trim removed 6 bases at V and 3 bases at J, leaving 8 bases unmatched. Per the germline V gene, CDR1 is SGHAT and CDR2 is FQDESV (reference sequence). CDR3 protein: CASRSGTDNYEQYF. The CDR3 bases are TGTGCCAGCAGGTCCGGGACAGATAACTACGAGCAGTACTTC.

This chain uses TRBV19 with TRBJ1-2, with 7 bases identical to TRBD1. The length of the CDR3 is 13 residues. In germline, CDR1 is LNHDA, CDR2 SQIVND (reference sequence). V shed 6 bases and J 7 bases; nucleotides not matched to a gene: 8. Written as DNA, the CDR3 is TGTGCCAGTAGGAACCCGCACAGGGGTGGCTACACCTTC. It yields the protein CASRNPHRGGYTF.

The chain has TRBV18 and TRBJ2-1; 10 nucleotides match TRBD2. Germline loops: CDR1 KGHSH, CDR2 LQKENI. This CDR3 spans 16 amino acids. The J segment lost 4 bases and the V segment lost 3 bases, leaving 6 bases of the junction unmatched. CDR3 amino acids: CASSPLSGGEYNEQFF. The CDR3 region has the DNA TGTGCCAGCTCACCCCTAAGCGGGGGGGAATACAATGAGCAGTTCTTC.

This sequence joins TRBV6-5 and TRBJ1-1; TRBD1 matches 7 bases. Germline V gene lookup returns CDR1 MNHEY and CDR2 SVGAGI. V shed 3 bases, J shed 7 bases, and the junction held 5 bases outside the gene matches. There are 13 residues in the CDR3. The CDR3 region has the DNA TGTGCCAGCAGTTATGGTGGGACAGTTGAAGCTTTCTTT. This translates into CASSYGGTVEAFF.